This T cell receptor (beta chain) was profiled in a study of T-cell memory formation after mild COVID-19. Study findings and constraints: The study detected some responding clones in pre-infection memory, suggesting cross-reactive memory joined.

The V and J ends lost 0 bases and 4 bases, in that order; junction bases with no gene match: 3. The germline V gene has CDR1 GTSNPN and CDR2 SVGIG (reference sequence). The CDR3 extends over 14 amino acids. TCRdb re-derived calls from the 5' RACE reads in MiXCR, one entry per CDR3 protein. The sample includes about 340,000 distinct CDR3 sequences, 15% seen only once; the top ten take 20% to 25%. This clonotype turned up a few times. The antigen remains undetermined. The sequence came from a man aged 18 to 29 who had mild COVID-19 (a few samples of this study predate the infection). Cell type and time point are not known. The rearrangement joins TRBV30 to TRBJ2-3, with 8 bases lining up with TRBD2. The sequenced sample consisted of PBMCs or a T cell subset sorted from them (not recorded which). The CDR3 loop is CAWSVNGGADTQYF. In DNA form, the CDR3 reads TGTGCCTGGAGTGTAAACGGGGGGGCAGATACGCAGTATTTT.